This passage covers 20 T cell receptor beta chains from one sample sequenced in a study of blood T cells in healthy people across ages. A second PCR of 7 to 11 cycles used a sample-barcoded 5' primer and a J-beta primer mix. TCRdb used MiXCR to reprocess the 5' RACE reads, holding one entry per CDR3 protein. The top ten hold under 5% of the sample, which has some 1,500,000 distinct CDR3 sequences, about 42% seen once. The sequenced material came from blood. The receptors derive from a young woman in good health.

In its sample, this clonotype was seen a few times. The CDR3 sequence: CATSDWTPGGTQYF. In DNA, the CDR3 is TGTGCCACCAGTGATTGGACCCCCGGTGGTACGCAGTATTTT. The V call is TRBV24-1, the J call TRBJ2-3; D ambiguous. Germline V lookup: CDR1 KGHDR, CDR2 SFDVKD. This CDR3 is built from 14 residues. With 2 bases removed from V and 8 bases from J, the gap between germline ends came to 13 bases.

This clonotype was detected a few times. The chain joins TRBV7-9 to TRBJ1-5; D ambiguous. The CDR3 consists of 14 residues. The ends were cut back, 0 bases at V and 7 bases at J, with 10 bases in the middle. CDR1 and CDR2 (germline): SEHNR, FQNEAQ (reference sequence). The CDR3 coding sequence is TGTGCCAGCAGCTTAGCTCCGGGAGACCAGCCCCAGCATTTT. The encoded protein is CASSLAPGDQPQHF.

The rearrangement uses TRBV6-1 and TRBJ1-5; D gene uncertain. Germline V gene lookup returns CDR1 MNHNS and CDR2 SASEGT. V lost 5 bases and J 9 bases, leaving 14 bases between the germline ends. The CDR3 runs to 13 residues. The DNA for the CDR3 is TGTGCCAGCAGTACCGACTCCGGAATGCCCCAGCATTTT. Amino acids: CASSTDSGMPQHF.

J is TRBJ2-7 and V is TRBV9, with TRBD2 identical over 8 bases. The V segment lost 4 bases and the J segment 5 bases; nucleotides outside the gene matches: 5. From germline, CDR1 is SGDLS and CDR2 YYNGEE. This CDR3 spans 13 amino acids. The CDR3 here is CASSTREGNEQYF. The CDR3 region has the DNA TGTGCCAGCAGCACTCGGGAGGGCAACGAGCAGTACTTC.

The chain combines TRBV5-1 with TRBJ2-1; the D is unclear. The CDR3 covers 14 residues. Trimming left V 1 base short and J 9 bases short, with 14 bases between. From germline, CDR1 is SGHRS and CDR2 YFSETQ. CDR3 DNA sequence: TGCGCCAGCAGCTTGAGACCTAGGTCGCCTGAGCAGTTCTTC. Residues: CASSLRPRSPEQFF.

J is TRBJ2-3 and V is TRBV11-2; 9 positions agree with TRBD2. Germline trimming cut 4 bases from V and 3 bases from J; bases unmatched to any gene: 8. Germline V CDR1 and CDR2: SGHAT, FQNNGV. This CDR3 comprises 16 residues. The CDR3 sequence is CASSSPTSGETDTQYF. DNA of the CDR3: TGTGCCAGCAGCTCCCCGACTAGCGGAGAGACAGATACGCAGTATTTT.

The chain is built from TRBV4-2 and TRBJ2-2; D is ambiguous. V lost 2 bases to trimming and J lost 1 base, with 14 bases between them. The V gene's germline CDR1 is LGHNA and CDR2 YNFKEQ. The length of the CDR3 is 17 residues. Here the CDR3 DNA reads TGTGCCAGCAGCCAAAGTCGAGGCGGTAGGAACACCGGGGAGCTGTTTTTT. It yields the protein CASSQSRGGRNTGELFF.

This rearrangement joins TRBV12-3 or TRBV12-4 to TRBJ2-1; D not certain. Trimming left V 5 bases short and J 1 base short, with 12 bases between. The CDR3 is 15 residues long. The CDR3 region has the DNA TGTGCCAGCAGTCCCCCGTTCGTATCCTACAATGAGCAGTTCTTC. Translated: CASSPPFVSYNEQFF.

The chain carries TRBV15 and TRBJ2-3, with a weak D call TRBD2 (5 bases). Trimming took off 1 base at V and 3 bases at J, with 14 bases between the two ends. This CDR3 contains 16 residues. CDR1 is LNHNV, CDR2 YYDKDF, per germline (reference sequence). CDR3 loop: CATSRVTGGSTDTQYF. The CDR3 DNA sequence: TGTGCCACCAGCAGAGTCACTGGCGGGTCTACAGATACGCAGTATTTT. Complete variable domain (other parts from reference TRBV15 and TRBJ2-3): DAMVIQNPRYQVTQFGKPVTLSCSQTLNHNVMYWYQQKSSQAPKLLFHYYDKDFNNEADTPDNFQSRRPNTSFCFLDIRSPGLGDTAMYLCATSRVTGGSTDTQYFGPGTRLTVL.

V usage is TRBV12-3 or TRBV12-4 and J usage is TRBJ1-6, with unresolved D. The CDR3 contains 14 residues. V shed 6 bases and J shed 5 bases, with 11 bases lying between them. In DNA, the CDR3 is TGTGCCAGCAGGCGAGCTCGAGATAATTCACCCCTCCACTTT. Encoded protein: CASRRARDNSPLHF.

The table lists this clonotype with a few counts. This CDR3 is CASSFGTSGTENTGELFF. The CDR3 coding sequence is TGTGCCAGCAGCTTCGGGACTAGCGGGACCGAGAACACCGGGGAGCTGTTTTTT. The chain has TRBV5-5 and TRBJ2-2, with 13 bases identical to TRBD2. CDR1 and CDR2 from the germline V gene are SGHKS and YYEKEE (reference sequence). J lost 1 base, V lost 2 bases, and 5 bases had no gene match. The CDR3 is made up of 18 amino acids. The full variable domain, in which reference TRBV5-5 and TRBJ2-2 provide the parts outside the CDR3, is DAGVTQSPTHLIKTRGQQVTLRCSPISGHKSVSWYQQVLGQGPQFIFQYYEKEERGRGNFPDRFSARQFPNYSSELNVNALLLGDSALYLCASSFGTSGTENTGELFFGEGSRLTVL.

This clonotype was detected a few times. The rearrangement uses TRBV12-5 and TRBJ2-7; unclear D gene. CDR1 and CDR2 (germline): LGHNT, FRNRAP. The CDR3 covers 12 residues. V lost 6 bases and J lost 3, with 9 bases in between. The DNA for the CDR3 is TGTGCTAGTGGCCCTGATCACTACGAGCAGTACTTC. Amino acids: CASGPDHYEQYF.

The chain employs TRBV29-1 and TRBJ1-2; D is possibly TRBD1 (6 bases). V lost 1 base, J lost 5 bases, and 8 bases lay in between. Germline V CDR1 and CDR2: SQVTM, ANQGSEA. The CDR3 covers 12 residues. The CDR3 region is CSVEGTDYGYTF. The DNA of the CDR3 is TGCAGCGTTGAAGGGACAGATTATGGCTACACCTTC.

The genes are TRBV27 and TRBJ1-1; D remains ambiguous. The CDR3 has 16 residues. Germline CDR1 is MNHEY and CDR2 is SMNVEV (reference sequence). V shed 6 bases and J shed 4 bases, with 21 bases lying between them. CDR3 coding DNA: TGTGCCAGCAGCCCTTTAACCAAGGGCCGGGGCACTGAAGCTTTCTTT. This codes for CASSPLTKGRGTEAFF.

The chain recombines TRBV24-1 with TRBJ2-1; D might be TRBD1 or TRBD2, each matching 5 bases. V lost 5 bases to trimming and J lost 9 bases, with 13 bases between them. CDR1 is KGHDR, CDR2 SFDVKD, per germline. CDR3 length equals 13 residues. The CDR3 protein is CATSAGWGIEQFF. CDR3 in DNA: TGTGCCACCAGTGCAGGTTGGGGGATTGAGCAGTTCTTC.

CDR3 amino acids: CASSPSGALTQYF. CDR3 in DNA: TGTGCCAGCAGCCCTAGTGGGGCCCTTACGCAGTATTTT. J is TRBJ2-3 and V is TRBV7-9; the D gene is possibly TRBD1 (5 bases). Germline V gene sequence: CDR1 SEHNR, CDR2 FQNEAQ (reference sequence). Trimming cost V 5 bases and J 8 bases, with 14 bases left between them. This CDR3 region has 13 residues.

This clonotype came up once. V gene TRBV15 combines with J gene TRBJ2-1, with 10 bases matching TRBD1. The CDR3 spans 16 residues. V trimming: 1 base; J trimming: 1 base; junction bases outside the gene matches: 1. The germline gives CDR1 LNHNV, CDR2 YYDKDF (reference sequence). The CDR3 DNA is TGTGCCACCAGCAGAGCGGGACAGGGGTCCTACAATGAGCAGTTCTTC. Its translation: CATSRAGQGSYNEQFF.

This clonotype has a handful of counts. The J gene is TRBJ1-2, the V gene TRBV12-3 or TRBV12-4, with TRBD1 as a possible D gene (6 bases). The V end lost 6 bases, the J end lost 4 bases, and 15 bases lay between the germline ends. This CDR3 region has 14 residues. The DNA of the CDR3 is TGTGCCAGCAGCCTCGGGGGGGCTGCCTATGGCTACACCTTC. It encodes CASSLGGAAYGYTF.

The chain links TRBV18 to TRBJ2-3; 8 nucleotides align to TRBD1. Germline values: CDR1 KGHSH, CDR2 LQKENI. Trimming took 3 bases from V and 6 from J; bases not matched to a gene: 5. This CDR3 comprises 14 residues. CDR3 nucleotides: TGTGCCAGCTCACCGGGACAGGTCCTCGATACGCAGTATTTT. It encodes CASSPGQVLDTQYF. The full variable domain, its missing parts supplied by reference TRBV18 and TRBJ2-3, is NAGVMQNPRHLVRRRGQEARLRCSPMKGHSHVYWYRQLPEEGLKFMVYLQKENIIDESGMPKERFSAEFPKEGPSILRIQQVVRGDSAAYFCASSPGQVLDTQYFGPGTRLTVL.

This chain connects TRBV7-2 to TRBJ2-7; the D gene is possibly TRBD2 (6 bases). The V end lost 3 bases, the J end lost 10 bases, and 19 bases lay between the germline ends. Per germline, CDR1 SGHTA and CDR2 FQGNSA. This CDR3 has 14 amino acids. CDR3: CASSFAASGGIQYF. Here the CDR3 DNA reads TGTGCCAGCAGCTTTGCGGCTAGTGGAGGGATCCAGTACTTC.